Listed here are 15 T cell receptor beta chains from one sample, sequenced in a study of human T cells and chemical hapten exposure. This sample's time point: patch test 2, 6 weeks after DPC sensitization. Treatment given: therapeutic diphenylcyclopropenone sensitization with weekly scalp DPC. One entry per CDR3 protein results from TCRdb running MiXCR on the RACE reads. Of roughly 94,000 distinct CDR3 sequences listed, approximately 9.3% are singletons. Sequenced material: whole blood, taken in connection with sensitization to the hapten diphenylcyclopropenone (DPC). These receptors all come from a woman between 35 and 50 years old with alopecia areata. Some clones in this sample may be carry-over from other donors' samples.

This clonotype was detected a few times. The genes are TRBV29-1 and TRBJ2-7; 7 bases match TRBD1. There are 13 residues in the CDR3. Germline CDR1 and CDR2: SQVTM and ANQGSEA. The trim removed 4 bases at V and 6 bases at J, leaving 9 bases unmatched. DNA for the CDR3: TGCAGCGTTGTAGCCCAGGGGGTGGCCGAGCAGTACTTC. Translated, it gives CSVVAQGVAEQYF.

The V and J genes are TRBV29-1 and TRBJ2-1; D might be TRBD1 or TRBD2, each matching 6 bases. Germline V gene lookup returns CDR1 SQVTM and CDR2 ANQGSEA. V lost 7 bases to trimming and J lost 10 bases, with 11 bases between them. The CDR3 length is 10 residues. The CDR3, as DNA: TGCAGCGGAGGGGGGAGGGAGCAGTTCTTC. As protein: CSGGGREQFF.

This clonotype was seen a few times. This chain's CDR3 is CASSLQGQGETQYF. The CDR3 DNA reads as TGTGCCAGCAGCTTACAGGGACAGGGTGAGACCCAGTACTTC. This chain links TRBV7-6 with TRBJ2-5; 9 bases are shared with TRBD1. The ends lost 2 bases at V and 5 bases at J; junction bases unmatched: 3. This CDR3 comprises 14 residues. From germline, CDR1 is SGHVS and CDR2 FNYEAQ. The complete variable domain, with remaining parts taken from reference TRBV7-6 and TRBJ2-5, reads GAGVSQSPRYKVTKRGQDVALRCDPISGHVSLYWYRQALGQGPEFLTYFNYEAQQDKSGLPNDRFSAERPEGSISTLTIQRTEQRDSAMYRCASSLQGQGETQYFGPGTRLLVL.

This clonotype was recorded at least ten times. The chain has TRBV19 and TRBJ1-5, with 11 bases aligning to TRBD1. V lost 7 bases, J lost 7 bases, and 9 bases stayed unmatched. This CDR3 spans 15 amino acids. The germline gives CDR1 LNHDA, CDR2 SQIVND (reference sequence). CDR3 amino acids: CASTKGTGGLQPQHF. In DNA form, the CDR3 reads TGTGCCAGTACCAAAGGGACAGGGGGATTGCAGCCCCAGCATTTT.

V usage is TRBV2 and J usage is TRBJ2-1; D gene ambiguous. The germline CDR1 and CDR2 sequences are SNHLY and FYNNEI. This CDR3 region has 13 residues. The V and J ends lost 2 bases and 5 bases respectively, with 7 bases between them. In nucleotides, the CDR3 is TGTGCCAGCAGTGAAAACCGAAACAATGAGCAGTTCTTC. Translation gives CASSENRNNEQFF.

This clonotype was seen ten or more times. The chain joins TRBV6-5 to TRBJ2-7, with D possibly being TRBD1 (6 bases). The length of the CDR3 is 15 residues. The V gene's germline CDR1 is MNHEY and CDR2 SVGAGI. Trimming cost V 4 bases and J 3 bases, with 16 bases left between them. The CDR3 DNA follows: TGTGCCAGCAGTTTGTTCGATGGGGGCGGCTACGAGCAGTACTTC. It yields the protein CASSLFDGGGYEQYF.

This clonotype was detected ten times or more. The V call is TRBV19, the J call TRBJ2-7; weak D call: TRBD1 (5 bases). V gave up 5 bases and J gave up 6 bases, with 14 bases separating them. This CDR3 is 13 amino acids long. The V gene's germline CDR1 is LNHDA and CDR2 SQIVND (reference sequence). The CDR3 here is CASSWLIRGEQYF. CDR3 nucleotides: TGTGCCAGTAGTTGGCTGATAAGGGGCGAGCAGTACTTC.

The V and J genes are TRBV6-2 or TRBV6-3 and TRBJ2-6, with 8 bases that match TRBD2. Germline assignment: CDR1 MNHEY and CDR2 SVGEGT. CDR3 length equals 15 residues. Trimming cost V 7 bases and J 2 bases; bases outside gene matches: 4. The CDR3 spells CASNPGGAGANVLTF. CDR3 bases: TGTGCCAGCAACCCGGGGGGGGCTGGGGCCAACGTCCTGACTTTC.

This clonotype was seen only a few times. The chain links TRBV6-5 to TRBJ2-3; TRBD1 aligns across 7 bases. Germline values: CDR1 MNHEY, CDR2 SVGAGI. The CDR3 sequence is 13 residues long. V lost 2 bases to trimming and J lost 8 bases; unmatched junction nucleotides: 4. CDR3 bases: TGTGCCAGCAGTTACCCCGGACAGGCTACGCAGTATTTT. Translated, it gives CASSYPGQATQYF.

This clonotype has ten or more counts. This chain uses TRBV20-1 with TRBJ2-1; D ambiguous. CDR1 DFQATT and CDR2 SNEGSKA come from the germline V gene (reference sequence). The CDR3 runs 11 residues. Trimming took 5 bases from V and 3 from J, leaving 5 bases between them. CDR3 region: CSAPDYNEQFF. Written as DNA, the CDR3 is TGCAGTGCTCCCGACTACAATGAGCAGTTCTTC.

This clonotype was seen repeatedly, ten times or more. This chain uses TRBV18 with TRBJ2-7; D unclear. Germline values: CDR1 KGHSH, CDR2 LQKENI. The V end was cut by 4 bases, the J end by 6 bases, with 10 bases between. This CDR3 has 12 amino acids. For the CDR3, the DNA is TGTGCCAGCTCACGAGCTCTCGGCGAGCAGTACTTC. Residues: CASSRALGEQYF.

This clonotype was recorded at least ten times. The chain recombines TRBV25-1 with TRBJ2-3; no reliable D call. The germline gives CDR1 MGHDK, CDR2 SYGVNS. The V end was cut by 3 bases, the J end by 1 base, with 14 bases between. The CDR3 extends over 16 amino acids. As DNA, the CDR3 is TGTGCCAGCAGTGATTCACAAAGAGGAGGCACAGATACGCAGTATTTT. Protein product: CASSDSQRGGTDTQYF.

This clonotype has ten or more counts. The CDR3 here is CASSPRAPGLAGARTGELFF. The CDR3 DNA sequence: TGTGCCAGCAGCCCGAGGGCACCGGGACTAGCGGGAGCTCGCACCGGGGAGCTGTTTTTT. The chain couples TRBV7-2 to TRBJ2-2; the match to TRBD2 covers 14 bases. The CDR3 covers 20 residues. Germline CDR1 and CDR2: SGHTA and FQGNSA. Unmatched junction bases numbered 15, after V lost 5 bases and J lost 4 bases.

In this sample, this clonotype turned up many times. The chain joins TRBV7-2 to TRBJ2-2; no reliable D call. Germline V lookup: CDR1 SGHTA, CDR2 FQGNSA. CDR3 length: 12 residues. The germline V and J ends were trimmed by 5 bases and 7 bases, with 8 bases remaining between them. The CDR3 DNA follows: TGTGCCAGCAGCCCAGTCGTCGGGGAGCTGTTTTTT. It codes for CASSPVVGELFF.

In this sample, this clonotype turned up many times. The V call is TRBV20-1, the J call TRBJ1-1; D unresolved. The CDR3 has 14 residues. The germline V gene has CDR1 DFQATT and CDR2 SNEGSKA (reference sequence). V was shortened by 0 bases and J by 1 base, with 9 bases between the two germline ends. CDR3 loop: CSARDPNRNTEAFF. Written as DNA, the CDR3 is TGCAGTGCTAGAGATCCGAACAGGAACACTGAAGCTTTCTTT.